This T cell receptor (beta chain) originates from a study of CD8 T cells in Susac syndrome. Points from the study as a whole: It was acknowledged in the study that the number of individuals who were included in its TCR sequencing and HLA analysis was relatively small.

The Susac syndrome patients fit the recently defined diagnostic criteria for definite or probable disease. While CD8+ and CD4+ T cells were isolated negatively, TEMRA cells were enriched by FACS. The RNA input was roughly 0.45 to 1 ug, and it was reverse transcribed with random hexamers. The CDR3 of TCR beta was amplified by immunoSEQ multiplex PCR across 54 Vbeta and 13 Jbeta. TCRdb re-analysed the immunoSEQ multiplex PCR reads in MiXCR, keeping a single row per CDR3 protein. The sample yields roughly 250,000 distinct CDR3 sequences, 90% to 96% seen once. Points on this clonotype: Its antigen is not known.

Input material: CD4+ T cells from PBMCs. This clonotype was sampled from a human donor with Susac syndrome.

CDR3 in DNA: TGTGCCAGCAGTTTCCACAGGGAAGGCCGCGATGGCTACACCTTC. Encoded protein: CASSFHREGRDGYTF. This chain joins TRBV12-3 or TRBV12-4 and TRBJ1-2; TRBD1 is a possible D gene (6 bases). The V end lost 3 bases, the J end lost 6 bases, and 17 bases lay between the germline ends. The CDR3 is 15 residues long.